The 13 T cell receptor beta chains presented below share a single source sample, sequenced in a study of cytomegalovirus exposure and HLA in healthy donors. Vbeta (60) and Jbeta (13) primers were used in the PCR. Sequenced by immunoSEQ multiplex PCR; TCRdb stores in-frame clones only, minus some. The sample has 110,000 to 150,000 clones, 70% seen once. The sequenced sample was PBMCs. These receptors all come from a woman in her fifties or sixties in good health and CMV-seropositive.

The chain combines TRBV29-1 with TRBJ1-5, with D possibly TRBD1 on 6 matching bases. Germline V gives CDR1 SQVTM, CDR2 ANQGSEA. CDR3 length: 13 amino acids. Trimming stripped 6 bases from V and 6 bases from J, with 15 bases between. The CDR3 sequence is CSVGAGAGQPQHF. The CDR3 DNA sequence: TGCAGCGTGGGGGCCGGAGCCGGTCAGCCCCAGCATTTT.

The chain is built from TRBV5-6 and TRBJ2-5; possibly TRBD1 for D (6 bases). Per germline, CDR1 SGHDT and CDR2 YYEEEE. This CDR3 spans 14 amino acids. Trimming took 2 bases from V and 5 from J, leaving 13 bases between them. CDR3: CASSFLQGGETQYF. The CDR3 DNA is TGTGCCAGCAGCTTCTTACAGGGTGGGGAGACCCAGTACTTC.

CDR3 sequence: CASSLVGAGPTGELFF. CDR3 sequence (DNA): TGTGCCAGCAGCTTAGTAGGTGCAGGGCCCACCGGGGAGCTGTTTTTT. The chain recombines TRBV7-9 with TRBJ2-2, with D perhaps matching TRBD1 (5 bases). V dropped 1 base and J dropped 4 bases, with 13 bases sitting between them. CDR3 length equals 16 residues. Germline CDR1 reads SEHNR; CDR2 reads FQNEAQ (reference sequence).

The sample holds a few counts of this clone. J is TRBJ2-1 and V is TRBV5-1, with TRBD2 matching 9 bases. The CDR3 spans 15 residues. In germline, CDR1 is SGHRS, CDR2 YFSETQ. Trimming cost V 4 bases and J 0 bases; bases outside gene matches: 2. Written as DNA, the CDR3 is TGCGCCAGCAGCGGGACTAGCCCCTCCTACAATGAGCAGTTCTTC. Translation: CASSGTSPSYNEQFF.

This chain joins TRBV9 and TRBJ2-3; 11 bases line up with TRBD1. From germline, CDR1 is SGDLS and CDR2 YYNGEE. The CDR3 covers 16 residues. The ends lost 0 bases at V and 3 bases at J; junction bases unmatched: 3. The CDR3 region is CASSVAGTGGTDTQYF. Here the CDR3 DNA reads TGTGCCAGCAGCGTAGCCGGGACAGGGGGGACAGATACGCAGTATTTT. The full variable domain, its missing parts supplied by reference TRBV9 and TRBJ2-3, is DSGVTQTPKHLITATGQRVTLRCSPRSGDLSVYWYQQSLDQGLQFLIQYYNGEERAKGNILERFSAQQFPDLHSELNLSSLELGDSALYFCASSVAGTGGTDTQYFGPGTRLTVL.

The V and J genes are TRBV28 and TRBJ2-7; the D is unclear. This CDR3 spans 13 amino acids. Germline V CDR1 and CDR2: MDHEN, SYDVKM. With 6 bases removed from V and 1 base from J, the gap between germline ends came to 10 bases. CDR3 coding DNA: TGTGCCAGCAGCATAGTGACATCCTACGAGCAGTACTTC. As protein: CASSIVTSYEQYF.

This chain connects TRBV5-4 to TRBJ2-4; 7 bases line up with TRBD2. The CDR3 has 16 residues. The ends lost 5 bases at V and 2 bases at J; junction bases unmatched: 10. Germline loops: CDR1 SGHNT, CDR2 YYREEE (reference sequence). CDR3 in amino acids: CASSKGGRDTKNIQYF. CDR3 sequence (DNA): TGTGCCAGCAGTAAAGGCGGGAGAGATACCAAAAACATTCAGTACTTC.

This clone was observed a handful of times. This chain uses TRBV30 with TRBJ2-7; 8 bases are a match to TRBD1. From germline, CDR1 is GTSNPN and CDR2 SVGIG (reference sequence). This CDR3 has 16 residues. After removal of 1 base from V and 2 bases from J, the junction contained 10 bases not matched to a gene. CDR3 sequence (DNA): TGTGCCTGGAGTGACGGACAGGGCTCCCTTACCTACGAGCAGTACTTC. Its translation: CAWSDGQGSLTYEQYF.

This clone has just a few counts. The rearrangement uses TRBV7-9 and TRBJ2-1; D unclear. CDR3 length: 16 residues. From germline, CDR1 is SEHNR and CDR2 FQNEAQ (reference sequence). V was pared by 5 bases and J by 0 bases, with 14 bases between. The CDR3 spells CASSATHWASYNEQFF. The CDR3 DNA reads TGTGCCAGCAGCGCAACGCACTGGGCCTCCTACAATGAGCAGTTCTTC.

The rearrangement joins TRBV5-8 to TRBJ2-1; a possible D gene is TRBD2 (6 bases). Per the germline V gene, CDR1 is SGHTS and CDR2 is YDEGEE. The V end was cut by 2 bases, the J end by 0 bases, with 9 bases between. This CDR3 contains 15 residues. The CDR3 protein is CASSFAGSSYNEQFF. In DNA form, the CDR3 reads TGTGCCAGCAGCTTTGCGGGGAGCTCCTACAATGAGCAGTTCTTC.

The chain combines TRBV28 with TRBJ1-3, with TRBD1 as a possible D gene (6 bases). Germline V gives CDR1 MDHEN, CDR2 SYDVKM. V gave up 6 bases and J gave up 0 bases, with 15 bases separating them. CDR3 size: 16 residues. Written as DNA, the CDR3 is TGTGCCAGCAGCGATACGACAGGTAACTCTGGAAACACCATATATTTT. Translating gives CASSDTTGNSGNTIYF.

This rearrangement joins TRBV29-1 to TRBJ1-5; no firm D call. V was trimmed by 5 bases and J by 2 bases, leaving 13 bases between them. Germline V gene data show CDR1 as SQVTM and CDR2 as ANQGSEA. The CDR3 length is 14 residues. CDR3 DNA: TGCAGCGTTCCAACCGGACTTGGCAATCAGCCCCAGCATTTT. Its translation: CSVPTGLGNQPQHF. Full variable domain (missing parts from reference TRBV29-1 and TRBJ1-5): SAVISQKPSRDICQRGTSLTIQCQVDSQVTMMFWYRQQPGQSLTLIATANQGSEATYESGFVIDKFPISRPNLTFSTLTVSNMSPEDSSIYLCSVPTGLGNQPQHFGDGTRLSIL.

This clone was found once. The chain joins TRBV28 to TRBJ2-7; D is possibly TRBD2 (7 bases). V lost 2 bases, J lost 4 bases, and 12 bases lay in between. Germline lookup yields CDR1 MDHEN and CDR2 SYDVKM. This CDR3 comprises 14 residues. The CDR3: CASSLGGAPYEQYF. The CDR3 DNA follows: TGTGCCAGCAGTTTAGGGGGGGCTCCTTACGAGCAGTACTTC.